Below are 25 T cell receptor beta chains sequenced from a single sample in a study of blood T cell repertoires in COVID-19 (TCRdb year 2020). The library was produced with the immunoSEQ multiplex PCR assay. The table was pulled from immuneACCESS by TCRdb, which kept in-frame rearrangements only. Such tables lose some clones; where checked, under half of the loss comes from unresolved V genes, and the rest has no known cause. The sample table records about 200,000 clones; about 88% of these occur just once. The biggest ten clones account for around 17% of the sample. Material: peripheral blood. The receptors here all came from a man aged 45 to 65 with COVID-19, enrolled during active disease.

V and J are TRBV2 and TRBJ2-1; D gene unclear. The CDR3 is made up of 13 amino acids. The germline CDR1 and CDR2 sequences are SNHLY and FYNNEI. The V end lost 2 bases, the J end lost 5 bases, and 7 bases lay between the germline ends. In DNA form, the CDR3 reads TGTGCCAGCAGTGAACTGCGTGACAATGAGCAGTTCTTC. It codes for CASSELRDNEQFF.

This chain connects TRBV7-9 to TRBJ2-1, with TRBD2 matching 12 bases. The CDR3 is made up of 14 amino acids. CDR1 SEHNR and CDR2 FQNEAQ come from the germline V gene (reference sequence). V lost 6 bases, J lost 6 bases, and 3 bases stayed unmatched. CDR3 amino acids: CASRPSGRGNEQFF. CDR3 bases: TGTGCCAGCAGACCTAGCGGGAGGGGCAATGAGCAGTTCTTC.

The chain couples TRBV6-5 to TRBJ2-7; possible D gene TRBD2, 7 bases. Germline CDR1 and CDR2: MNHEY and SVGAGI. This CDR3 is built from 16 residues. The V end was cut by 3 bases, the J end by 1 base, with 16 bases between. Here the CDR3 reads CASSYIGGRGSYEQYF. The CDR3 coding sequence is TGTGCCAGCAGTTATATCGGGGGGCGGGGGTCCTACGAGCAGTACTTC.

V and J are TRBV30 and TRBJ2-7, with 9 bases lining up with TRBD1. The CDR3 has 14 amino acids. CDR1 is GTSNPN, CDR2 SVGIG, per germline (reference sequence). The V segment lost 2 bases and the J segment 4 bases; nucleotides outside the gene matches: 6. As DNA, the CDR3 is TGTGCCTGGAGTCCCCCGGGACAGGGATACGAGCAGTACTTC. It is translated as CAWSPPGQGYEQYF.

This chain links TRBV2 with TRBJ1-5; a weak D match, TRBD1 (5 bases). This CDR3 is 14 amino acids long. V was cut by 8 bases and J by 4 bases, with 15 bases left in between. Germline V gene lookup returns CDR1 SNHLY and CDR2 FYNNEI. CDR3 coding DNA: TGTGCCAGCGGGGGGGGTCTCTGGAATCAGCCCCAGCATTTT. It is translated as CASGGGLWNQPQHF.

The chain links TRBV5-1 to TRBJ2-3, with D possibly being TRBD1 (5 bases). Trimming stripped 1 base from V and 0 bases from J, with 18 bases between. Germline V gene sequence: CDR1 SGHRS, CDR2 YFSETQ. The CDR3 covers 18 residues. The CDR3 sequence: CASSLSLRDRYSTDTQYF. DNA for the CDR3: TGCGCCAGCAGCTTGTCCCTTCGTGACAGATACAGCACAGATACGCAGTATTTT.

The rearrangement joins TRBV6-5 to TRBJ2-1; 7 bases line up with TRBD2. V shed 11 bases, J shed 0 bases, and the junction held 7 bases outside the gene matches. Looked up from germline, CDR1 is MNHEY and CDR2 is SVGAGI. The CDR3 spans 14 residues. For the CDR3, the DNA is TGTGCCGCGGGGGACTTCAGCTCCTACAATGAGCAGTTCTTC. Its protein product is CAAGDFSSYNEQFF.

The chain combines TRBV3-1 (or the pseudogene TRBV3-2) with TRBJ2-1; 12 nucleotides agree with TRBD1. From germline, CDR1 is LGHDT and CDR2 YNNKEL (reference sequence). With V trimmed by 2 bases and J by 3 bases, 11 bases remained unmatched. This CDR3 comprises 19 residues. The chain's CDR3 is CASSQTGTGGEGYYNEQFF. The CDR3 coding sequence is TGTGCCAGCAGCCAAACCGGGACAGGGGGCGAGGGTTACTACAATGAGCAGTTCTTC.

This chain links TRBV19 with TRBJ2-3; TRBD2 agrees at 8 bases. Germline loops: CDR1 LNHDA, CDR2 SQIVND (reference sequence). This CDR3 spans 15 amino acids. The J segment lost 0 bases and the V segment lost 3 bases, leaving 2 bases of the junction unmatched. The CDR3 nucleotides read TGTGCCAGTAGTATGAGCGGGGGAAGCACAGATACGCAGTATTTT. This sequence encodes CASSMSGGSTDTQYF.

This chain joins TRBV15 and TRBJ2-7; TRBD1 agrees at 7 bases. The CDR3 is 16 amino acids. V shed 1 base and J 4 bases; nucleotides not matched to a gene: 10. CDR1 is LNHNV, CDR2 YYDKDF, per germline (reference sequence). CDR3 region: CATSRGWGQSSYEQYF. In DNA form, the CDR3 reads TGTGCCACCAGCAGAGGATGGGGACAGTCATCATACGAGCAGTACTTC.

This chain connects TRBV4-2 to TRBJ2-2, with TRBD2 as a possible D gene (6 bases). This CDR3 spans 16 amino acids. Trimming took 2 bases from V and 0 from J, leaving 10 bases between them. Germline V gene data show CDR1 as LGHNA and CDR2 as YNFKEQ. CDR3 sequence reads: CASSQPGLTNTGELFF. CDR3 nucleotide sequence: TGTGCCAGCAGCCAACCGGGACTTACGAACACCGGGGAGCTGTTTTTT.

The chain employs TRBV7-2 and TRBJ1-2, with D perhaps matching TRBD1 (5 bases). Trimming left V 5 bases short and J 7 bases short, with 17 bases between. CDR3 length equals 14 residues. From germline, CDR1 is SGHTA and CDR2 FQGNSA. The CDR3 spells CASSQRAGSRGYTF. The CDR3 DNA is TGTGCCAGCAGCCAAAGAGCAGGGTCTCGTGGCTACACCTTC.

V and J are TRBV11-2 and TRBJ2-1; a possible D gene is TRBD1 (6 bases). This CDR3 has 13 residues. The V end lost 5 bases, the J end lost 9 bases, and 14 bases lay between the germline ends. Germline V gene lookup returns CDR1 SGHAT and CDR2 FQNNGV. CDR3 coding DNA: TGTGCCAGCAGCAAGGACGAAGGGGGTGAGCAGTTCTTC. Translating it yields CASSKDEGGEQFF.

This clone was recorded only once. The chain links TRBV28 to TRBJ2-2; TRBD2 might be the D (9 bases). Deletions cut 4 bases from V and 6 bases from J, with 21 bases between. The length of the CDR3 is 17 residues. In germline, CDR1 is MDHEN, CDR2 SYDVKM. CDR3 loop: CASSSQGASGAPGELFF. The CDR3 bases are TGTGCCAGCAGTTCCCAGGGGGCTAGCGGGGCCCCCGGGGAGCTGTTTTTT.

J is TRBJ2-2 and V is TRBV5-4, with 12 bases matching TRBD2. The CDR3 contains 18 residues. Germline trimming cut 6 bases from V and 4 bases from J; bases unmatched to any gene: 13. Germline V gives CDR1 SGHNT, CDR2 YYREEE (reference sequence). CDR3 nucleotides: TGTGCCAGCAAACTTCTAGCGGGAGGGCCGAGCCTCACCGGGGAGCTGTTTTTT. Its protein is CASKLLAGGPSLTGELFF.

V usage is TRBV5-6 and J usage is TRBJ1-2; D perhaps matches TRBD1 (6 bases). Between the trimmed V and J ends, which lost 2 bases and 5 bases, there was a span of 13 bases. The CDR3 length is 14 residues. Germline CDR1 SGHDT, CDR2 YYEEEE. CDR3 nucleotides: TGTGCCAGCAGCTTCCGACAGGCACATTATGGCTACACCTTC. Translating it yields CASSFRQAHYGYTF.

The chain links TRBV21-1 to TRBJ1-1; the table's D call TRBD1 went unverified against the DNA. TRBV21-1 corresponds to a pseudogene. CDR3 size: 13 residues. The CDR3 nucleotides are TGTGCCAGCAGGGACAGGGGGTACACTGAAGCTTTCTTT. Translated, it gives CASRDRGYTEAFF.

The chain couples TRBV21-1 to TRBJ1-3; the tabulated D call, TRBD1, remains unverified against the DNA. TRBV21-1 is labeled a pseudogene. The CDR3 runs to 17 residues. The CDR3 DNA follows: TGTGCCAGCAGCAACAAGGACAGGCCGAGCTCTGGAAACACCATATATTTT. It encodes CASSNKDRPSSGNTIYF.

CDR3 coding DNA: TGTGCCAGCAGCCCGACGGACAGGGCTTTTAATGAGCAGTTCTTC. It translates to CASSPTDRAFNEQFF. The chain combines TRBV28 with TRBJ2-1; 8 bases align to TRBD1. V was pared by 6 bases and J by 7 bases, with 11 bases of the junction left unmatched. Germline CDR1 MDHEN, CDR2 SYDVKM. This CDR3 has 15 amino acids.

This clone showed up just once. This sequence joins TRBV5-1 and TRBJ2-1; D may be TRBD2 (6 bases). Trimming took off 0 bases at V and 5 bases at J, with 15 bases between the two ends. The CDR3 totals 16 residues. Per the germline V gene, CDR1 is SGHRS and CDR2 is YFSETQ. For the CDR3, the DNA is TGCGCCAGCAGCTTGGGAGGGCGGCCGGGGGACAATGAGCAGTTCTTC. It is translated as CASSLGGRPGDNEQFF.

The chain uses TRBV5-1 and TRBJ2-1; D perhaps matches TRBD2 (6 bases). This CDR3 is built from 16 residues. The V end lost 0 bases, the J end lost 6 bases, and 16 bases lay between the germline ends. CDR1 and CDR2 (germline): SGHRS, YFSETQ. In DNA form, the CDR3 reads TGCGCCAGCAGCTTGGCCGCGTCTAGCGTCGGCAATGAGCAGTTCTTC. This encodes CASSLAASSVGNEQFF.

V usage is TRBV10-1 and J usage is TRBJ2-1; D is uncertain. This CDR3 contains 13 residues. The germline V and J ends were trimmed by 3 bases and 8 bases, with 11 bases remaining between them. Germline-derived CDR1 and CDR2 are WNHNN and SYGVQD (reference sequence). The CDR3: CASSDGRMDEQFF. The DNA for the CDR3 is TGCGCCAGCAGTGATGGGCGCATGGATGAGCAGTTCTTC.

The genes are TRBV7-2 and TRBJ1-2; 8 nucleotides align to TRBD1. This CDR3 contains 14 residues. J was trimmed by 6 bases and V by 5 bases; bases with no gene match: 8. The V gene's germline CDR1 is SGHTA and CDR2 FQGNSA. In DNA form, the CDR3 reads TGTGCCAGCAGCCCTTCCACAGGGGGTAATGGCTACACCTTC. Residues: CASSPSTGGNGYTF.

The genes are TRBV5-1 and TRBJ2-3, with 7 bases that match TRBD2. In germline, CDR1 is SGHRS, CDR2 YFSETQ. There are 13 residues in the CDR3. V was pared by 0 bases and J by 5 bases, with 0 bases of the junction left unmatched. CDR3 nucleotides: TGCGCCAGCAGCTTGGGGGAGGGAGATACGCAGTATTTT. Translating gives CASSLGEGDTQYF.

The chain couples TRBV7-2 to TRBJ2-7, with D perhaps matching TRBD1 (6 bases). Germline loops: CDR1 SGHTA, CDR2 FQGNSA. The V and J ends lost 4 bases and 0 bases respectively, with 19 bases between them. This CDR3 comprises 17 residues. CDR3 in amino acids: CASSSNSGDTISYEQYF. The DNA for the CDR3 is TGTGCCAGCAGCTCAAACTCTGGGGACACTATCTCCTACGAGCAGTACTTC.